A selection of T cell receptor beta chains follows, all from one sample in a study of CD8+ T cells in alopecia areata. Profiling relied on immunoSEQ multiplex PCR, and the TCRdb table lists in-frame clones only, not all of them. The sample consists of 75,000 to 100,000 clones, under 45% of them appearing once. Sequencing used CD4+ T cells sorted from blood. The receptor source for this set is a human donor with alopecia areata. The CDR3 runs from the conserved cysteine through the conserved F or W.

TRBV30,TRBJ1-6,CAWSVNQDSPLHF
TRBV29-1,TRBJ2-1,CSVGSRLSSYNEQFF
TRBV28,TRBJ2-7,CASVKSGGASYEQYF
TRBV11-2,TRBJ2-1,CASSLASDNEQFF
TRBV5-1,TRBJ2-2,CASSGGQVAGELFF
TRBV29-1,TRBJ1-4,CSVGAGTQEKLFF
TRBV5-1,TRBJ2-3,CASSFQRGDTQYF
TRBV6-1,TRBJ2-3,CASRRLAGTQYF
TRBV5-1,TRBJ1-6,CASSVDNNSPLHF
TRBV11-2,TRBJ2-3,CASTLGGDTQYF
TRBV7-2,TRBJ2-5,CASSLEISAGRQTQYF
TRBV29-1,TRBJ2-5,CSVEVGVKTQYF
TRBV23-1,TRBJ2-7,CASSQSSEQYF
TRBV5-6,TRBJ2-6,CASSAAGGHVLTF
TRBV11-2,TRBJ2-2,CASSLVTNGELFF
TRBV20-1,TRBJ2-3,CSASPDTQYF
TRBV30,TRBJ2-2,CAWRTQGTGGELFF
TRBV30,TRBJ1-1,CAWSAPGTGFKAFF
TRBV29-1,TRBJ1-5,CSVQQDSNQPQHF
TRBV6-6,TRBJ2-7,CASSYSWVWQYF
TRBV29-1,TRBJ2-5,CSVEDRAQETQYF
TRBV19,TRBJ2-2,CASSIGELAGWELFF
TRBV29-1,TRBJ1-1,CSVEQQGNTEAFF
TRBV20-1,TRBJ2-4,CSAWVKNIQYF
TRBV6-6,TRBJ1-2,CASSGTENYGYTF
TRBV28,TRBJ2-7,CASRAGQVAYEQYF
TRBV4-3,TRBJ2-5,CASGQNHGRETQYF
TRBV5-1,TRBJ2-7,CASSQDRDEQYF
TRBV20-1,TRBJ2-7,CSAVASYEQYF
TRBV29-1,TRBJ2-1,CSESPSGAYNEQFF